Listed here is a single T cell receptor (beta chain). V dropped 2 bases and J dropped 4; count of bases not matched to a gene: 10. The CDR3 has 17 amino acids. Per the germline V gene, CDR1 is LGHNT and CDR2 is FRNRAP. The data were produced by immunoSEQ multiplex PCR, yet TCRdb's version contains in-frame clones alone and is incomplete. The sample consists of around 90,000 clones, around 94% of them appearing once. This sample is part of a study of technical replicates of blood from a handful of donors. The receptor's source is a human donor in good health. The sequenced sample consisted of T cells isolated from PBMCs. This sequence joins TRBV12-5 and TRBJ2-7; 11 nucleotides match TRBD2. The CDR3 is CASGLSISGLAEYEQYF. CDR3 sequence (DNA): TGTGCTAGTGGTTTGTCTATTTCGGGACTAGCGGAATACGAGCAGTACTTC. The variable domain in full, completed from reference TRBV12-5 and TRBJ2-7, reads DARVTQTPRHKVTEMGQEVTMRCQPILGHNTVFWYRQTMMQGLELLAYFRNRAPLDDSGMPKDRFSAEMPDATLATLKIQPSEPRDSAVYFCASGLSISGLAEYEQYFGPGTRLTVT.